This TCR beta chain was sequenced in a study of T-cell memory formation after mild COVID-19. Findings and limits, study-wide: Contracting CD4+ clones were located mainly in CM and EM, and CD8+ clones in EMRA.

Germline assignment: CDR1 SGDLS and CDR2 YYNGEE. This CDR3 contains 12 residues. Trimming shortened V by 4 bases and J by 6 bases, and 8 bases separated the two germline ends. As regards this clonotype: The antigen is not known.

From the 5' RACE reads, TCRdb called clonotypes with MiXCR, one entry per CDR3 protein. The sample includes around 440,000 distinct CDR3 sequences, roughly 18% of them seen just once. Material for sequencing was PBMCs or a T cell subset sorted from them (not recorded which). This sequence joins TRBV9 and TRBJ2-1; D uncertain. This receptor was taken from an adult woman who had mild COVID-19 (a few samples of this study predate the infection). Cell type and time point are not known. CDR3 region: CASSSRLNEQFF. The CDR3 DNA reads as TGTGCCAGCAGCTCCCGACTCAATGAGCAGTTCTTC.